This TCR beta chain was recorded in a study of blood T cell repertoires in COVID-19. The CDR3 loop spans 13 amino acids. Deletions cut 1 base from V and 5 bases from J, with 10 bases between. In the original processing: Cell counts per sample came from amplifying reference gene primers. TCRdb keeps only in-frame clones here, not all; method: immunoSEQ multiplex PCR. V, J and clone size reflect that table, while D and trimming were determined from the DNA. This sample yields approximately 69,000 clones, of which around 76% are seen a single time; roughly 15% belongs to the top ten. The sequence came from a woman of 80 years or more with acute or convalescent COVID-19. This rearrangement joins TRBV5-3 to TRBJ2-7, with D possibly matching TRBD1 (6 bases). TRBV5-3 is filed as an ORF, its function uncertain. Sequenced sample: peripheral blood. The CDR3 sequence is CARSLNRVHEQYF. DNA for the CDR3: TGTGCCAGAAGCTTGAACAGGGTCCACGAGCAGTACTTC.